A selection of T cell receptor beta chains follows, all from one sample in a study of beta chain features in type 1 diabetes. Measured with immunoSEQ multiplex PCR; TCRdb has only the in-frame clones, and not every one. The profile shows around 340,000 clones, roughly 9% of them singletons. The specimen was central memory CD4+ T cells from blood. These TCRs come from a man under 40 with type 1 diabetes. CDR3s include the opening cysteine and the closing phenylalanine or tryptophan.

V: TRBV30; J: TRBJ1-1; CDR3: CAWSAGWRNTEAFF
V: TRBV5-4; J: TRBJ2-7; CDR3: CASRAGTSYEQYF
V: TRBV5-1; J: TRBJ2-2; CDR3: CASSFAGAGNTGELFF
V: TRBV28; J: TRBJ2-1; CDR3: CASIPATTGNEQFF
V: TRBV11-2; J: TRBJ2-1; CDR3: CASSETVGEQFF
V: TRBV5-6; J: TRBJ1-2; CDR3: CASSFQGNYGYTF
V: TRBV7-6; J: TRBJ1-1; CDR3: CASSATNTEAFF
V: TRBV18; J: TRBJ2-3; CDR3: CASSQSSSDTQYF
V: TRBV28; J: TRBJ1-4; CDR3: CASHAGRGSNEKLFF
V: TRBV6-6; J: TRBJ1-1; CDR3: CASSYSGRSNTEAFF
V: TRBV11-2; J: TRBJ2-6; CDR3: CASSLDRDGAVLTF
V: TRBV6-5; J: TRBJ2-3; CDR3: CASSLSLSHTQYF
V: TRBV2; J: TRBJ1-2; CDR3: CASSVLAEFYGYTF
V: TRBV5-6; J: TRBJ1-4; CDR3: CASSLRLAGSEKLFF
V: TRBV4-3; J: TRBJ2-1; CDR3: CASSRGEDKYNEQFF
V: TRBV30; J: TRBJ1-4; CDR3: CAWRDGTGQKLFF
V: TRBV6-5; J: TRBJ1-1; CDR3: CASSSQTLNTEAFF
V: TRBV12-5; J: TRBJ2-5; CDR3: CASGFGPGETQYF
V: TRBV10-3; J: TRBJ2-2; CDR3: CAIRRGVDTGELFF
V: TRBV5-1; J: TRBJ2-3; CDR3: CASSPRSSGGRRSTDTQYF
V: TRBV7-2; J: TRBJ1-1; CDR3: CASSHQYTEAFF
V: TRBV4-3; J: TRBJ2-1; CDR3: CASSTERNEQFF
V: TRBV5-1; J: TRBJ2-5; CDR3: CASSRTSGAYQETQYF
V: TRBV10-3; J: TRBJ1-2; CDR3: CAMATGDYGYTF
V: TRBV4-1; J: TRBJ2-2; CDR3: CASTTGTSGAGELFF
V: TRBV5-6; J: TRBJ1-6; CDR3: CASSLGAGDGNSPLHF
V: TRBV30; J: TRBJ1-3; CDR3: CAFQGSSGNTIYF
V: TRBV7-9; J: TRBJ2-3; CDR3: CASSLQISSGWDTQYF
V: TRBV19; J: TRBJ2-1; CDR3: CASSSLAGVIDEQFF
V: TRBV28; J: TRBJ2-1; CDR3: CASSPEVAGGPGEQFF
V: TRBV29-1; J: TRBJ1-3; CDR3: CSAGTAGNTIYF
V: TRBV10-3; J: TRBJ1-5; CDR3: CAISGGGAEPQHF
V: TRBV5-1; J: TRBJ2-5; CDR3: CASRASSARQETQYF
V: TRBV5-1; J: TRBJ2-3; CDR3: CASSGAGQGGDTQYF
V: TRBV2; J: TRBJ2-5; CDR3: CASCSGELYQETQYF
V: TRBV19; J: TRBJ1-2; CDR3: CASRWAWGYTF
V: TRBV27; J: TRBJ2-7; CDR3: CASRGSGIYAEQYF
V: TRBV29-1; J: TRBJ1-2; CDR3: CSAWMEVGGYTF
V: TRBV5-4; J: TRBJ2-3; CDR3: CASRPDSTSAGDTQYF
V: TRBV4-3; J: TRBJ1-5; CDR3: CASSQVQGVNQPQHF
V: TRBV11-2; J: TRBJ2-2; CDR3: CASSALRGGELFF
V: TRBV12-2; J: TRBJ2-7; CDR3: CASRIMLTPEQYF
V: TRBV9; J: TRBJ2-7; CDR3: CASSVGNINYEQYF